This T cell receptor (beta chain) was identified during a study of T-cell memory formation after mild COVID-19. Across the whole study: Clusters were largely donor specific.

This clonotype was seen just once. Its antigen is currently unknown. V was trimmed by 4 bases and J by 6 bases, leaving 13 bases between them. This CDR3 is built from 14 residues. Germline V gives CDR1 MGHRA, CDR2 YSYEKL. Study-level findings and limits: Mostly located in CM and EM were contracting CD4+ clones, with contracting CD8+ clones located in EMRA. Clones from the second wave (peaking day 37) had unconfirmed SARS-CoV-2 specificity. Memory cells collected pre-infection included some clones that later responded, suggesting cross-reactive memory joined.

MiXCR, run by TCRdb on the 5' RACE reads, gives a single entry per CDR3 protein. Among about 110,000 distinct CDR3 sequences listed, around 12% were seen once. The chain is built from TRBV4-1 and TRBJ2-1, with a tentative D call TRBD2 (6 bases). What was sequenced was PBMCs or a T cell subset sorted from them (not recorded which). The clonotype was recovered from an adult woman who had mild COVID-19 (a few samples of this study predate the infection). Cell type and time point are not known. This CDR3 reads CASSPSRDCNEQFF. Written as DNA, the CDR3 is TGCGCCAGCAGCCCCTCCAGGGACTGCAATGAGCAGTTCTTC.